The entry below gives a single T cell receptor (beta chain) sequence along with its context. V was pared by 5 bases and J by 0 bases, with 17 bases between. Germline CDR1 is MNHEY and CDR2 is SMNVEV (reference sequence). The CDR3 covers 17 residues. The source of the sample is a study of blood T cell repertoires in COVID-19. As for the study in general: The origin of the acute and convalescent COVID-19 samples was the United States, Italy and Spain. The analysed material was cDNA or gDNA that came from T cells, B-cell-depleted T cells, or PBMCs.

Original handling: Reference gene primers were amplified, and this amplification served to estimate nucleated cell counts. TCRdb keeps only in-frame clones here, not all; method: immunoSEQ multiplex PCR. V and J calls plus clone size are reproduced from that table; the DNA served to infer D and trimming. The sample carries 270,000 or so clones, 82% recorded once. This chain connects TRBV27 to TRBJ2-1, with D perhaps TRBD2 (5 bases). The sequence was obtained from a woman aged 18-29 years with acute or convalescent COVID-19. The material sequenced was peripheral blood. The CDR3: CASSPPGVAGSYNEQFF. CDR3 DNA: TGTGCCAGCAGTCCACCAGGCGTGGCGGGCTCCTACAATGAGCAGTTCTTC.